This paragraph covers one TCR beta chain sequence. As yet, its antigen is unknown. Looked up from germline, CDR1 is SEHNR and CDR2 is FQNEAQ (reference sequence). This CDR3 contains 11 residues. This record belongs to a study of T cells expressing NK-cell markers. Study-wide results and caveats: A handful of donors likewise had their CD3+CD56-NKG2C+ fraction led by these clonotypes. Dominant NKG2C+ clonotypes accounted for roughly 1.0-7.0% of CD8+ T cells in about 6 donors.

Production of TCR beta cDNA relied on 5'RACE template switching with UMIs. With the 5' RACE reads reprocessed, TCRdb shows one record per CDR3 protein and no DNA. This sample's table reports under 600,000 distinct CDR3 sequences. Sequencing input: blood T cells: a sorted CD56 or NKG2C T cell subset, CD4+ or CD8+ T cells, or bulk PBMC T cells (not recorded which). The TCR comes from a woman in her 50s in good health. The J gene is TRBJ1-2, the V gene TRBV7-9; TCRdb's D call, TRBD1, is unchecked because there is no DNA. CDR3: CAGDVNYGYTF.